A selection of T cell receptor beta chains follows, all from one sample in a study of blood T cell repertoires in COVID-19. Assay: immunoSEQ multiplex PCR; the TCRdb copy retains only in-frame clones and omits some. The sample records 180,000 or so clones, around 90% being singletons. What was sequenced was peripheral blood. Receptors were obtained from a man over 45 with acute or convalescent COVID-19. Each CDR3 is given with its conserved first and last residue.

CDR3aa	j_gene	v_gene
CASSQISTGFDGYTF	TRBJ1-2	TRBV4-1
CASSDRTGEANTEAFF	TRBJ1-1	TRBV9
CASSSSRDRSTDTQYF	TRBJ2-3	TRBV5-1
CASSFTGGFNEKLFF	TRBJ1-4	TRBV11-2
CASSLYANQGNDQPQHF	TRBJ1-5	TRBV6-2/TRBV6-3
CASSPNSYEQYF	TRBJ2-7	TRBV28
CASRVVQGGVGTEAFF	TRBJ1-1	TRBV6-6
CASDRGTERNTEAFF	TRBJ1-1	TRBV9
CASRRDSKRETQYF	TRBJ2-5	TRBV5-1
CASSLGPQGTYGYTF	TRBJ1-2	TRBV11-2
CATSDSRDLNEKLFF	TRBJ1-4	TRBV24-1
CASIETGGYNSPLHF	TRBJ1-6	TRBV6-5
CSVVGHYGYTF	TRBJ1-2	TRBV29-1
CASSQDSTNTGNTIYF	TRBJ1-3	TRBV4-2
CAWIGDSSGANVLTF	TRBJ2-6	TRBV30
CASRRGGTDTQYF	TRBJ2-3	TRBV7-9